The 26 T cell receptor beta chains presented below share a single source sample, sequenced in a study of blood T cells in healthy people across ages. A second PCR, run for about 7 to 12 cycles, used a sample-barcoded 5' primer plus a J-beta primer mix. TCRdb recomputed calls from the 5' RACE reads with MiXCR, one row per CDR3 protein. The sample contains approximately 850,000 distinct CDR3 sequences, roughly 50% of which appear only once. Sequencing input: blood. Receptors were obtained from a young man in good health.

The rearrangement links TRBV4-3 to TRBJ2-4; no reliable D call. V lost 0 bases to trimming and J lost 0 bases, with 18 bases between them. The CDR3 sequence is 19 residues long. Germline V gene lookup returns CDR1 LGHNA and CDR2 YSLEER. CDR3 sequence reads: CASSQDRVLPTLAKNIQYF. DNA of the CDR3: TGCGCCAGCAGCCAAGATCGGGTACTTCCCACTTTAGCCAAAAACATTCAGTACTTC.

The CDR3 DNA reads TGTGCCAGCAGCGTAGGGCAGGATACGCAGTATTTT. Protein: CASSVGQDTQYF. This chain uses TRBV9 with TRBJ2-3, with D unresolved. Germline V CDR1 and CDR2: SGDLS, YYNGEE. The CDR3 has 12 amino acids. The ends were cut back, 0 bases at V and 6 bases at J, with 5 bases in the middle.

This chain joins TRBV6-1 and TRBJ1-5; no reliable D call. The CDR3 loop spans 13 amino acids. Trimming removed 7 bases from V and 4 bases from J, with 11 bases in between. Per germline, CDR1 MNHNS and CDR2 SASEGT. The CDR3 DNA reads TGTGCCAGCATGAACTACATTAATCAGCCCCAGCATTTT. This gives the protein CASMNYINQPQHF.

The chain has TRBV7-3 and TRBJ2-3; TRBD2 aligns across 9 bases. J lost 0 bases, V lost 1 base, and 8 bases had no gene match. The CDR3 has 18 amino acids. Germline V CDR1 and CDR2: SGHTA, FQGTGA. The CDR3 sequence: CASSLIGGLASSTDTQYF. The CDR3 nucleotides are TGTGCCAGCAGCTTAATTGGCGGACTAGCGAGCAGCACAGATACGCAGTATTTT.

This clonotype has just one count. V is TRBV3-1 and J is TRBJ1-2; D ambiguous. V lost 0 bases to trimming and J lost 8 bases, with 22 bases between them. CDR3 length: 17 residues. Looked up from germline, CDR1 is LGHDT and CDR2 is YNNKEL (reference sequence). The CDR3 reads CASSQDGPARAVRGYTF. The CDR3 bases are TGTGCCAGCAGCCAAGATGGGCCGGCGAGGGCGGTGCGGGGCTACACCTTC.

J is TRBJ2-3 and V is TRBV5-1; 9 bases align to TRBD2. V dropped 4 bases and J dropped 7; count of bases not matched to a gene: 13. Germline loops: CDR1 SGHRS, CDR2 YFSETQ. This CDR3 region has 16 residues. CDR3: CASSVASSGAPNTQYF. The CDR3 DNA is TGCGCCAGCAGCGTGGCCTCTAGCGGGGCCCCGAATACGCAGTATTTT.

This chain connects TRBV5-1 to TRBJ2-5; 15 bases fit TRBD2. J lost 4 bases, V lost 6 bases, and 7 bases had no gene match. Germline CDR1 reads SGHRS; CDR2 reads YFSETQ. The CDR3 covers 16 residues. The DNA of the CDR3 is TGCGCCAGCACTGGACTAGCGGGGGGGCCTGGAGAGACCCAGTACTTC. Translated, it gives CASTGLAGGPGETQYF.

The chain employs TRBV29-1 and TRBJ1-2; 7 bases are a match to TRBD1. This CDR3 contains 13 residues. J was trimmed by 4 bases and V by 2 bases; bases with no gene match: 4. The germline V gene has CDR1 SQVTM and CDR2 ANQGSEA. The CDR3 region has the DNA TGCAGCGTTGAAACCGGGACAGTCTATGGCTACACCTTC. Encoded protein: CSVETGTVYGYTF.

The chain carries TRBV7-9 and TRBJ2-3; 9 bases are shared with TRBD2. The V and J ends lost 5 bases and 7 bases, in that order; junction bases with no gene match: 10. Germline values: CDR1 SEHNR, CDR2 FQNEAQ (reference sequence). The CDR3 is made up of 15 amino acids. CDR3 residues: CASSPPSGGRYTQYF. The CDR3 DNA is TGTGCCAGCAGCCCCCCCAGCGGGGGGCGATATACGCAGTATTTT.

The rearrangement links TRBV18 to TRBJ1-1; D is possibly TRBD1 (5 bases). The CDR3 extends over 16 amino acids. Germline V gives CDR1 KGHSH, CDR2 LQKENI. With 0 bases removed from V and 1 base from J, the gap between germline ends came to 12 bases. The CDR3 spells CASSPPVVGANTEAFF. The CDR3 DNA follows: TGTGCCAGCTCACCACCCGTGGTAGGGGCGAACACTGAAGCTTTCTTT.

J is TRBJ2-1 and V is TRBV20-1; perhaps TRBD1 as D (6 bases). The CDR3 runs to 11 residues. Germline V gene data show CDR1 as DFQATT and CDR2 as SNEGSKA (reference sequence). The germline V and J ends were trimmed by 6 bases and 8 bases, with 11 bases remaining between them. As DNA, the CDR3 is TGCAGTGCCCATACAGGGTATGAGCAGTTCTTC. Translation: CSAHTGYEQFF.

The J gene is TRBJ2-5, the V gene TRBV20-1; TRBD1 matches 7 bases. The ends lost 3 bases at V and 5 bases at J; junction bases unmatched: 18. Germline loops: CDR1 DFQATT, CDR2 SNEGSKA (reference sequence). The CDR3 sequence is 17 residues long. Written as DNA, the CDR3 is TGCAGTGCTAGTGCTTTCTTAAGGGGGCGAGACCGGGAGACCCAGTACTTC. This sequence encodes CSASAFLRGRDRETQYF.

This clonotype was counted many times. The rearrangement links TRBV20-1 to TRBJ2-7; weak D call: TRBD2 (5 bases). Trimming took 2 bases from V and 6 from J, leaving 14 bases between them. The length of the CDR3 is 13 residues. CDR1 and CDR2 from the germline V gene are DFQATT and SNEGSKA (reference sequence). In DNA, the CDR3 is TGCAGTGCTAGATCCGGGATAGACCGCGAGCAGTACTTC. Protein product: CSARSGIDREQYF.

This clonotype occurred once. The chain combines TRBV9 with TRBJ2-5, with D tentatively TRBD2 (6 bases). The germline V and J ends were trimmed by 0 bases and 5 bases, with 14 bases remaining between them. This CDR3 has 15 residues. Germline V gene data show CDR1 as SGDLS and CDR2 as YYNGEE. The CDR3 reads CASSVAVGSGETQYF. CDR3 sequence (DNA): TGTGCCAGCAGCGTAGCTGTAGGCAGCGGGGAGACCCAGTACTTC.

The rearrangement links TRBV2 to TRBJ2-5; no reliable D call. V lost 2 bases to trimming and J lost 4 bases, with 8 bases between them. This CDR3 spans 13 amino acids. Germline lookup yields CDR1 SNHLY and CDR2 FYNNEI. CDR3 sequence (DNA): TGTGCCAGCAGTGAACTAGGTACAGAGACCCAGTACTTC. Translated: CASSELGTETQYF.

The chain carries TRBV29-1 and TRBJ1-2, with D perhaps TRBD1 (5 bases). The CDR3 totals 12 residues. Germline lookup yields CDR1 SQVTM and CDR2 ANQGSEA. The V gene lost 7 bases and the J gene lost 7 bases, with 16 bases spanning the gap. In DNA form, the CDR3 reads TGCAGCGCAGTGGGGCAACCCGGTGGCTACACCTTC. Translated: CSAVGQPGGYTF.

A single count supports this clonotype. This sequence joins TRBV5-1 and TRBJ1-4, with 7 positions matching TRBD1. J gave up 1 base and V 3 bases, and 3 bases lay outside the gene matches. Germline loops: CDR1 SGHRS, CDR2 YFSETQ. The CDR3 is 15 residues long. CDR3 residues: CASSSGTVTNEKLFF. The CDR3, as DNA: TGCGCCAGCAGCTCCGGGACAGTAACTAATGAAAAACTGTTTTTT.

This chain's CDR3 is CASKTGSNQPQHF. For the CDR3, the DNA is TGTGCCAGCAAAACAGGGAGCAATCAGCCCCAGCATTTT. The chain joins TRBV28 to TRBJ1-5; perhaps TRBD1 as D (6 bases). Trimming cost V 7 bases and J 1 base, with 8 bases left between them. This CDR3 region has 13 residues. CDR1 is MDHEN, CDR2 SYDVKM, per germline.

The chain couples TRBV11-1 to TRBJ2-3; D not certain. Germline V CDR1 and CDR2: SGHAT, FQDESV (reference sequence). CDR3 length: 13 amino acids. Trimming left V 4 bases short and J 3 bases short, with 8 bases between. CDR3 region: CASSSRPTDTQYF. In nucleotides, the CDR3 is TGTGCCAGCAGCTCCCGGCCGACAGATACGCAGTATTTT.

In its sample, this clonotype was seen a few times. The chain combines TRBV7-9 with TRBJ1-2, with TRBD1 matching 8 bases. There are 15 residues in the CDR3. From germline, CDR1 is SEHNR and CDR2 FQNEAQ (reference sequence). V lost 5 bases to trimming and J lost 5 bases; unmatched junction nucleotides: 10. This chain's CDR3 is CASSPLTGVWYGYTF. CDR3 bases: TGTGCCAGCAGCCCCCTGACAGGGGTTTGGTATGGCTACACCTTC.

The chain has TRBV21-1 and TRBJ1-6; TRBD1, the D gene given by the table, was not confirmed from the DNA. TRBV21-1 has pseudogene status. CDR3 length: 15 residues. CDR3 DNA sequence: TGTGCCAGCAGCAAAGGACAGGGAATAGGATCACCCCTCCACTTT. Translation: CASSKGQGIGSPLHF.

V usage is TRBV5-1 and J usage is TRBJ1-1, with TRBD1 matching over 7 bases. CDR1 SGHRS and CDR2 YFSETQ come from the germline V gene. V dropped 2 bases and J dropped 5; count of bases not matched to a gene: 9. The CDR3 runs to 15 residues. The CDR3 coding sequence is TGCGCCAGCAGCTTAGACAGGGCGGGTGGAACTGAAGCTTTCTTT. Its translation: CASSLDRAGGTEAFF.

This clonotype was recorded a few times. This chain uses TRBV11-3 with TRBJ2-1; 11 bases align to TRBD2. The CDR3 totals 15 residues. The junction had 5 bases not matched to a gene; V was cut back by 1 base and J by 9 bases. Germline CDR1 and CDR2: SGHNT and YENEEA. This chain's CDR3 is CASSLATSGIGEQFF. For the CDR3, the DNA is TGTGCCAGCAGCTTAGCGACTAGCGGGATAGGTGAGCAGTTCTTC.

V is TRBV7-9 and J is TRBJ1-4, with TRBD1 as a possible D gene (6 bases). CDR3 length: 17 amino acids. Germline CDR1 SEHNR, CDR2 FQNEAQ (reference sequence). V lost 4 bases and J 5 bases, leaving 20 bases between the germline ends. This CDR3 is CASSSGGAAFSNEKLFF. CDR3 nucleotide sequence: TGTGCCAGCAGCTCTGGGGGGGCAGCGTTCTCAAATGAAAAACTGTTTTTT.

This clonotype came up a few times. V is TRBV25-1 and J is TRBJ2-7; the D call may be TRBD1 or TRBD2 (5 bases each). Trimming pared 5 bases from V and 1 base from J, leaving 12 bases between. The CDR3 has 14 amino acids. Germline values: CDR1 MGHDK, CDR2 SYGVNS. The CDR3 nucleotides are TGTGCCAGCAGTCAAGGGGACGGATCCTACGAGCAGTACTTC. Translating it yields CASSQGDGSYEQYF.

The rearrangement uses TRBV28 and TRBJ1-1; TRBD1 is a possible D gene (5 bases). V lost 5 bases to trimming and J lost 4 bases, with 14 bases between them. This CDR3 has 14 residues. Germline V gene sequence: CDR1 MDHEN, CDR2 SYDVKM. The CDR3 DNA follows: TGTGCCAGCAGTCCCCAGGGCATTAGCACTGAAGCTTTCTTT. Its protein is CASSPQGISTEAFF.